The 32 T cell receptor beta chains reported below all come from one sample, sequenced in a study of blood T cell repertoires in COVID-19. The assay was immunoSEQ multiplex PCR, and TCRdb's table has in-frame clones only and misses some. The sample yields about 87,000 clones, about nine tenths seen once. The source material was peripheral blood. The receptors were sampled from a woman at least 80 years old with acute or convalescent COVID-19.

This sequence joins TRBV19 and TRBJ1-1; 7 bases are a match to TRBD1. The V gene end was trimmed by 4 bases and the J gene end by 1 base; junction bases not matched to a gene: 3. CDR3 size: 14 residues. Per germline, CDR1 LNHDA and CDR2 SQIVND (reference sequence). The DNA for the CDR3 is TGTGCCAGTAGTAGGGGACAGAGGAACACTGAAGCTTTCTTT. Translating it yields CASSRGQRNTEAFF.

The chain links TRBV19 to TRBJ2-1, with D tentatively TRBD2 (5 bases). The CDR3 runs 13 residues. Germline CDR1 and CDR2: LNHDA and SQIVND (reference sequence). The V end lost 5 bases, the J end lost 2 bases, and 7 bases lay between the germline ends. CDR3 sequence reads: CASSSGTYNEQFF. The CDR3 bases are TGTGCCAGTAGTTCCGGGACCTACAATGAGCAGTTCTTC.

The CDR3 spells CASSFDVSRNTIYF. The CDR3 DNA is TGCGCCAGCAGCTTTGATGTCAGTAGAAACACCATATATTTT. This sequence joins TRBV5-1 and TRBJ1-3; D remains unclear. The CDR3 sequence is 14 residues long. CDR1 SGHRS and CDR2 YFSETQ come from the germline V gene. The V end was cut by 2 bases, the J end by 5 bases, with 11 bases between.

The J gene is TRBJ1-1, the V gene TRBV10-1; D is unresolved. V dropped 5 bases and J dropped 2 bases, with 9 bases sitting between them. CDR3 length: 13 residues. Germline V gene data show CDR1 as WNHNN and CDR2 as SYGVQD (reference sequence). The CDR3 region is CASSKQLNTEAFF. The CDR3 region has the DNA TGCGCCAGCAGTAAACAGCTTAACACTGAAGCTTTCTTT.

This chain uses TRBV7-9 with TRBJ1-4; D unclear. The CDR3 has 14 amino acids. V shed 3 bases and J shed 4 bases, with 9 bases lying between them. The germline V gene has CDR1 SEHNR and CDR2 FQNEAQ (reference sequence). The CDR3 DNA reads TGTGCCAGCAGCTTTTGGCCAGATAATGAAAAACTGTTTTTT. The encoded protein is CASSFWPDNEKLFF.

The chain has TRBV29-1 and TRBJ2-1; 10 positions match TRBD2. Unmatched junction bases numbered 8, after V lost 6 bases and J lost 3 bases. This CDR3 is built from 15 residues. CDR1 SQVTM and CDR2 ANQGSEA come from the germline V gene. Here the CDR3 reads CSVVEGTSDYNEQFF. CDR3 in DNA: TGCAGCGTCGTTGAGGGGACTAGCGACTACAATGAGCAGTTCTTC.

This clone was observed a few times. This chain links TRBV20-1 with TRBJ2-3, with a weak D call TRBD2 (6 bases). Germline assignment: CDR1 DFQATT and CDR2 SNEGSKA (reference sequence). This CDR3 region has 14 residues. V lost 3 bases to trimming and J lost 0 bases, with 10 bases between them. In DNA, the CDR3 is TGCAGTGCTAGTTACCGGGGGAGCACAGATACGCAGTATTTT. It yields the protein CSASYRGSTDTQYF.

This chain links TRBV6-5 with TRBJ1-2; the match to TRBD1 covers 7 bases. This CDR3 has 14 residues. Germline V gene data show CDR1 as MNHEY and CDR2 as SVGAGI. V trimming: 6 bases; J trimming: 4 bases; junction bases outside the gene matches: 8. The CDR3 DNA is TGTGCCAGCAGCCCCAGACAGGGCGGCTATGGCTACACCTTC. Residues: CASSPRQGGYGYTF.

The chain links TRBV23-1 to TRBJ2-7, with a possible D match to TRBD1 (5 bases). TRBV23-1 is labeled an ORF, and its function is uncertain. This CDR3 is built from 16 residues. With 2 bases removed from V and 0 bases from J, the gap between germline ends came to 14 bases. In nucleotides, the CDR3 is TGCGCCAGCAGTCAAACTGGACAACACCTCTCCTACGAGCAGTACTTC. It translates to CASSQTGQHLSYEQYF.

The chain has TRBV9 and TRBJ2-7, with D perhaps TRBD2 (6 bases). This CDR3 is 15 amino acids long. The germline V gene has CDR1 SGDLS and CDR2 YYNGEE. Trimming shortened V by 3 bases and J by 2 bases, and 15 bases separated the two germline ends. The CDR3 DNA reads TGTGCCAGCAGCGCCTCCCCGGGAGACACCTACGAGCAGTACTTC. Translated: CASSASPGDTYEQYF.

CDR3 in amino acids: CASSSPGTSGTNEQFF. The CDR3 DNA reads TGCGCCAGCAGCTCTCCCGGGACTAGCGGGACGAATGAGCAGTTCTTC. J is TRBJ2-1 and V is TRBV5-1; TRBD2 matches at 13 bases. V was pared by 3 bases and J by 7 bases, with 7 bases of the junction left unmatched. CDR3 length equals 16 residues. Germline values: CDR1 SGHRS, CDR2 YFSETQ. The whole variable domain, remainder taken from reference TRBV5-1 and TRBJ2-1, is KAGVTQTPRYLIKTRGQQVTLSCSPISGHRSVSWYQQTPGQGLQFLFEYFSETQRNKGNFPGRFSGRQFSNSRSEMNVSTLELGDSALYLCASSSPGTSGTNEQFFGPGTRLTVL.

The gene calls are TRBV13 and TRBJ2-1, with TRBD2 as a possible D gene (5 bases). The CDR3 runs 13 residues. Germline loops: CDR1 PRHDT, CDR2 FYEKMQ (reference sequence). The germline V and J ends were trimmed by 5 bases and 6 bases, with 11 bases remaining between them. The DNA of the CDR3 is TGTGCCAGCAGCGTAACTAGACTCAATGAGCAGTTCTTC. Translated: CASSVTRLNEQFF.

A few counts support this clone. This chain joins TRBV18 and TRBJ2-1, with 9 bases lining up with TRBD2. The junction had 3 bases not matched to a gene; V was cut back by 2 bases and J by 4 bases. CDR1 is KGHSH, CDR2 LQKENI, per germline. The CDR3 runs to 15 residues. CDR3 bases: TGTGCCAGCTCACCAGCTAGCGGGATTTACAATGAGCAGTTCTTC. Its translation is CASSPASGIYNEQFF.

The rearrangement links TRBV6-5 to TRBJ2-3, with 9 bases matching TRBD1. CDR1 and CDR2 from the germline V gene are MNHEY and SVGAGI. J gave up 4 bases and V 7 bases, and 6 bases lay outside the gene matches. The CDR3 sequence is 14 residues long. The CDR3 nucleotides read TGTGCCAGCACCAGACAGGGGGGAGCAGATACGCAGTATTTT. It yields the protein CASTRQGGADTQYF.

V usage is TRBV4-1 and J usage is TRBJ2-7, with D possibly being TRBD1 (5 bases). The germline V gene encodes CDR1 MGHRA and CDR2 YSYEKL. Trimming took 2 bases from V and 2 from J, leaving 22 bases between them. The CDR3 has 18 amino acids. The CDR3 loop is CASSQIQVRREGAYEQYF. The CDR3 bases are TGCGCCAGCAGCCAAATTCAGGTTCGAAGGGAAGGGGCCTACGAGCAGTACTTC.

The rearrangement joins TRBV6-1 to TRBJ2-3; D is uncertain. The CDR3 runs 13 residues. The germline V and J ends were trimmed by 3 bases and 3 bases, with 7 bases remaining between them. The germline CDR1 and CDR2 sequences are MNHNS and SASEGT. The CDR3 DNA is TGTGCCAGCAGTGACGAGCCTACAGATACGCAGTATTTT. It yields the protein CASSDEPTDTQYF.

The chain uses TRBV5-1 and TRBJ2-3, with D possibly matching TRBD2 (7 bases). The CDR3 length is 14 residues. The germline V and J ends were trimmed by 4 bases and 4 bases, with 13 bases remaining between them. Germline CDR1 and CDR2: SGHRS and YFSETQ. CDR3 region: CASSPGGRADTQYF. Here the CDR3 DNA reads TGCGCCAGCAGCCCGGGGGGCAGGGCAGATACGCAGTATTTT.

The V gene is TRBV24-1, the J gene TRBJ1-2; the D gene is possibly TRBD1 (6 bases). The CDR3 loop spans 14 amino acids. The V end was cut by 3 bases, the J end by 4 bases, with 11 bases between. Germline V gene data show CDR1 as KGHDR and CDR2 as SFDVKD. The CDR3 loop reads CATSDNRASYGYTF. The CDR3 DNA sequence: TGTGCCACCAGTGATAACAGGGCCAGCTATGGCTACACCTTC.

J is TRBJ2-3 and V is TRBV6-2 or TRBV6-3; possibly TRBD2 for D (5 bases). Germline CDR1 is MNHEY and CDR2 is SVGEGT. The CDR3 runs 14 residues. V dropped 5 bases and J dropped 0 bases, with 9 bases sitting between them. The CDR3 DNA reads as TGTGCCAGCAGTCGTGGCGGGAGCACAGATACGCAGTATTTT. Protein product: CASSRGGSTDTQYF.

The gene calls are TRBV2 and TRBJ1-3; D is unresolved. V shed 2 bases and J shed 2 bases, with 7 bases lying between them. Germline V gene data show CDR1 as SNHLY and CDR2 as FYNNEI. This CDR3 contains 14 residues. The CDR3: CASSELITGNTIYF. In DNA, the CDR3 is TGTGCCAGCAGTGAATTAATTACTGGAAACACCATATATTTT.

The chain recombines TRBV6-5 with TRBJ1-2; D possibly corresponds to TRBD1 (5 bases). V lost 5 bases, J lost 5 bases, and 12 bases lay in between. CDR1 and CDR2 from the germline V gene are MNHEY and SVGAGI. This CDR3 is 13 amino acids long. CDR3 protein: CASSRRGVYGYTF. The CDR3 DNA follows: TGTGCCAGCAGTAGACGGGGGGTTTATGGCTACACCTTC.

This CDR3 reads CASSPGQGVVEAFF. CDR3 sequence (DNA): TGTGCCAGCAGTCCTGGACAGGGGGTTGTTGAAGCTTTCTTT. The V call is TRBV6-5, the J call TRBJ1-1; 10 positions agree with TRBD1. Unmatched junction bases numbered 7, after V lost 5 bases and J lost 7 bases. Germline values: CDR1 MNHEY, CDR2 SVGAGI. The CDR3 runs 14 residues.

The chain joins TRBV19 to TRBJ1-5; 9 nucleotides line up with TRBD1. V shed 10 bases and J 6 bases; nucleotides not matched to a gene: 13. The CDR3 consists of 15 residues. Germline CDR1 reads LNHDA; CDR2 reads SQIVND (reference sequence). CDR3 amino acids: CATNRGPDAPQPQHF. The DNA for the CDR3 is TGTGCCACAAACAGGGGGCCTGACGCCCCTCAGCCCCAGCATTTT.

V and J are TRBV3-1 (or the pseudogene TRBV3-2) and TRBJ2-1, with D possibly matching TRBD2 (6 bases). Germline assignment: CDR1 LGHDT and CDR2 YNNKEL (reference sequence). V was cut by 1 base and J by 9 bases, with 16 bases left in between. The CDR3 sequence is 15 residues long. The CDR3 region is CASSQGAGWVGEQFF. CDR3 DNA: TGTGCCAGCAGCCAAGGCGCGGGGTGGGTGGGTGAGCAGTTCTTC.

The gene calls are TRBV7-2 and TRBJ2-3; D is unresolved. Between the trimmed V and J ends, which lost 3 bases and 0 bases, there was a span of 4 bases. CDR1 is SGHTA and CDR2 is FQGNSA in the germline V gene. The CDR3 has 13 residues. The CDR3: CASSFSSTDTQYF. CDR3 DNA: TGTGCCAGCAGCTTTAGTAGCACAGATACGCAGTATTTT.

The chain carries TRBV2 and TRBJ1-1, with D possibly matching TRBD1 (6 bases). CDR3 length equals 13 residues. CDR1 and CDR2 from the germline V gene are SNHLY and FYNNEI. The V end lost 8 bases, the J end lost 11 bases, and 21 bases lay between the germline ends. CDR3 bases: TGTGCCAGCGTCCGAGGGGGTGATAAAAGGGCTTTCTTT. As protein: CASVRGGDKRAFF. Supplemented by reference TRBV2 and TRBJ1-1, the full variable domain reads EPEVTQTPSHQVTQMGQEVILRCVPISNHLYFYWYRQILGQKVEFLVSFYNNEISEKSEIFDDQFSVERPDGSNFTLKIRSTKLEDSAMYFCASVRGGDKRAFFGQGTRLTVV.

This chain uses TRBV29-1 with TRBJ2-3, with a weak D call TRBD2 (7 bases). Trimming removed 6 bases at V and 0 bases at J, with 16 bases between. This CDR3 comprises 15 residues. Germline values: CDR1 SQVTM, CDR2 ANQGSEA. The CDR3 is CSVGQGGGSTDTQYF. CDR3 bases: TGCAGCGTGGGCCAGGGAGGGGGAAGCACAGATACGCAGTATTTT.

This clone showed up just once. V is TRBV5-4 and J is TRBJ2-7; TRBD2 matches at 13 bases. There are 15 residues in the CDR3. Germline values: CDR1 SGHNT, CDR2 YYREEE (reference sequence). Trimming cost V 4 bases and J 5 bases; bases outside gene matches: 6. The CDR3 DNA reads TGTGCCAGCAGCCCCCCGGGACTAGCGGGAAACGAGCAGTACTTC. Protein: CASSPPGLAGNEQYF.

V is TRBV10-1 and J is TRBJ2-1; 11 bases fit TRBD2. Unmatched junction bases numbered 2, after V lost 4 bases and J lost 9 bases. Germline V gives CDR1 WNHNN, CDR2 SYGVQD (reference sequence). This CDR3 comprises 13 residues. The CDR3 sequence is CASSVLAGGEQFF. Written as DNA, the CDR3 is TGCGCCAGCAGTGTTCTAGCGGGGGGTGAGCAGTTCTTC.

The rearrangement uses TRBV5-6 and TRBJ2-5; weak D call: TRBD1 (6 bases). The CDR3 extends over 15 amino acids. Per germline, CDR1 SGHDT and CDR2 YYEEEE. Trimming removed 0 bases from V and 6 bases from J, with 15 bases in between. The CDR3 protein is CASSLEGLGTKTQYF. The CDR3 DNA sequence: TGTGCCAGCAGCTTGGAGGGCCTGGGGACAAAGACCCAGTACTTC.

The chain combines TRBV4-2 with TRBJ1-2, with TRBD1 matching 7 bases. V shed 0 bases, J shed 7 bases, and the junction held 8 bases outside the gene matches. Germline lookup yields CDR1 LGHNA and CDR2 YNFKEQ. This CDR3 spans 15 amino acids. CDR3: CASSQEIRGQGGYTF. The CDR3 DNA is TGTGCCAGCAGCCAAGAGATAAGGGGGCAGGGTGGCTACACCTTC.

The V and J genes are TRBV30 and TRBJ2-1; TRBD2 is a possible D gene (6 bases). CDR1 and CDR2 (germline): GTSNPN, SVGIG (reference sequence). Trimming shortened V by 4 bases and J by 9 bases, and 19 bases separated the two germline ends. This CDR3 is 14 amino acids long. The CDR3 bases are TGTGCCTGGAACCATGGGGGGAGTCGTAGTGAGCAGTTCTTC. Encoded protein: CAWNHGGSRSEQFF.